Included here is one T cell receptor beta chain sequence, with context. Its target antigen remains unknown. No base quality information exists; no much larger clone differs at one position. The sample comes from a study of technical replicates of blood from four donors (dated by TCRdb to between 2016 and 2019). The germline V end is reduced by 4 bases and the J end by 5 bases; junction bases left unmatched: 6. Spanning cysteine to phenylalanine, the CDR3 consists of 15 amino acids. Only CDR3 DNA is held: 45 bases, read in frame from base 1. The germline V gene (reference sequence) specifies WNHNN as CDR1 and SYGVQD as CDR2. Library preparation used the immunoSEQ multiplex PCR assay. TCRdb mirrors the immuneACCESS table, restricted to in-frame sequences. Some clones are absent from its copies; in checked studies, under half trace to an unresolved V gene, and the reason for the others is unknown. Within this sample are about 81,000 clones, with approximately 94% of them counted one time only. The top ten clones comprise about 0.37% of the sample.

The V gene is TRBV10-1 and the J gene is TRBJ2-3; 10 bases in the middle match TRBD2. Source material: T cells isolated from PBMCs. The TCR comes from a human donor in good health. In nucleotides, the sequence is TGCGCCAGCAGTGCTAGCGGGAGTGGGGGAGATACGCAGTATTTT. It translates to CASSASGSGGDTQYF.